The sequence of this T cell receptor beta chain was determined in a study of T cell responses to AZD1222 COVID-19 vaccine. This clone showed up just once. The data were produced by immunoSEQ multiplex PCR, yet TCRdb's version contains in-frame clones alone and is incomplete. The sample holds around 140,000 clones, around 93% seen once. V lost 7 bases and J 0 bases, leaving 5 bases between the germline ends. The CDR3 covers 12 residues. The receptor's source is an adult who received the AZD1222 COVID-19 vaccine. This chain links TRBV12-3 or TRBV12-4 with TRBJ2-3, with D unresolved. The sample in question was peripheral blood, obtained 28 days after the second AZD1222 dose. The CDR3 protein is CASKVSTDTQYF. The CDR3 nucleotides are TGTGCCAGCAAGGTCAGCACAGATACGCAGTATTTT.